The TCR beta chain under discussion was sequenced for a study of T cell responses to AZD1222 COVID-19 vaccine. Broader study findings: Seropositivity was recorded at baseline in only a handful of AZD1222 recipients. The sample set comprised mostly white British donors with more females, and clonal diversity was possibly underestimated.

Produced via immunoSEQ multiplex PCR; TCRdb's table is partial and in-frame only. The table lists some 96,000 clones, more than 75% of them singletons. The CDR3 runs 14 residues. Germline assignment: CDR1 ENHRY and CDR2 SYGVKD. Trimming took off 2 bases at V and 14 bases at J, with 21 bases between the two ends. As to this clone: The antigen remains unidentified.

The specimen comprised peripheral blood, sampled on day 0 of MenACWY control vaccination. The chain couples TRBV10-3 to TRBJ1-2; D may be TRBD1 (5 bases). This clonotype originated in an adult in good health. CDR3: CAISERGGPAAGTF. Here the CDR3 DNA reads TGTGCCATCAGTGAGAGGGGAGGGCCTGCTGCTGGGACCTTC.